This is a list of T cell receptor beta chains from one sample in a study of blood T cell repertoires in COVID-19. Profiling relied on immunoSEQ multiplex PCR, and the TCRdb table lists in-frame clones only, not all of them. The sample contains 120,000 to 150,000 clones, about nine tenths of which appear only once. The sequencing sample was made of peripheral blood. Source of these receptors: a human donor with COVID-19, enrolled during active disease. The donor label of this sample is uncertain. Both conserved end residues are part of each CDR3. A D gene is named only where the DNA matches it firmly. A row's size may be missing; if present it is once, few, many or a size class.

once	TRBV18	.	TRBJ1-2	CASSPPSRRGAYGYTF	TGTGCCAGCTCACCACCCAGCAGGAGGGGCGCTTATGGCTACACCTTC
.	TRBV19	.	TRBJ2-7	CASSIVGQSYEQYF	TGTGCCAGTAGTATAGTCGGACAGTCCTACGAGCAGTACTTC
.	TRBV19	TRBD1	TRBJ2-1	CASSSGGLPSYNEQFF	TGTGCCAGTAGCTCAGGGGGCTTACCCTCCTACAATGAGCAGTTCTTC
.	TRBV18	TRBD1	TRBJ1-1	CASSPPLGATGVTEAFF	TGTGCCAGCTCACCACCGCTTGGGGCGACAGGGGTTACTGAAGCTTTCTTT
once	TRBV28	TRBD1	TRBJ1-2	CASSLGQGNYGYTF	TGTGCCAGCAGCCTGGGACAGGGTAACTATGGCTACACCTTC
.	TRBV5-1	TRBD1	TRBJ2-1	CASSLGTGSLNEQFF	TGCGCCAGCAGCTTGGGGACAGGGAGCTTGAATGAGCAGTTCTTC
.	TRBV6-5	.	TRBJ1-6	CASHWGRNNSPLHF	TGTGCCAGCCATTGGGGGAGGAATAATTCACCCCTCCACTTT
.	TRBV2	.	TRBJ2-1	CASRSTGEDNEQFF	TGTGCCAGCAGAAGTACCGGGGAGGACAATGAGCAGTTCTTC
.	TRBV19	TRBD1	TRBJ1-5	CASSITWDRDGQPQHF	TGTGCCAGTAGTATAACCTGGGACAGGGATGGGCAGCCCCAGCATTTT
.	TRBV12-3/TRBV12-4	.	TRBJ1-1	CASSSGVTEAFF	TGTGCCAGCAGTTCAGGGGTCACTGAAGCTTTCTTT
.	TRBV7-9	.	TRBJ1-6	CASSLADRKTVFNSPLHF	TGTGCCAGCAGCTTAGCGGATCGTAAGACAGTTTTTAATTCACCCCTCCACTTT